A single sample is the source of the 26 T cell receptor beta chains below, sequenced in a study of T cells in Graves' hyperthyroidism and ophthalmopathy. It was RNA transcripts that yielded the amplified TCR beta CDR3 regions. A first-round RT-PCR of the TCR CDR3 used the HTBI primer set. TCRdb re-called the multiplex PCR reads through MiXCR, storing one row per CDR3 protein. This table holds around 420,000 distinct CDR3 sequences, roughly 13% found once. Sequencing was performed on blood. Source of these receptors: a woman in her late teens or twenties with Graves' hyperthyroidism.

This clonotype has ten or more counts. The gene calls are TRBV28 and TRBJ2-5; 12 positions match TRBD2. V trimming: 11 bases; J trimming: 3 bases; junction bases outside the gene matches: 16. Germline V lookup: CDR1 MDHEN, CDR2 SYDVKM. The CDR3 is 17 residues long. The CDR3 region is CAAGGLAGPAYKETQYF. In DNA, the CDR3 is TGTGCCGCTGGGGGACTAGCGGGCCCAGCCTACAAAGAGACCCAGTACTTC.

This clonotype has a count of ten or more. A read error may produce the germline difference seen at one junction end. This chain links TRBV20-1 with TRBJ2-7; D possibly matches TRBD1 or TRBD2 (5 bases each). The CDR3 has 13 residues. Per the germline V gene, CDR1 is DFQATT and CDR2 is SNEGSKA (reference sequence). The CDR3 sequence: CSADGTLSHEQYF. CDR3 nucleotide sequence: TGCAGTGCTGACGGGACCCTCTCCCACGAGCAGTACTTC.

This clonotype was counted a few times. Since a much larger clone is just one base distant, this may be a read error. The chain uses TRBV11-2 and TRBJ1-5, with unresolved D. Germline CDR1 SGHAT, CDR2 FQNNGV. The length of the CDR3 is 15 residues. V was trimmed by 6 bases and J by 0 bases, leaving 12 bases between them. The CDR3 sequence is CASRWAANSNQPQHF. In nucleotides, the CDR3 is TGTGCCAGCAGGTGGGCAGCGAATAGCAATCAGCCCCAGCATTTT.

This clonotype showed up many times. This chain connects TRBV28 to TRBJ2-3; D is uncertain. The V gene's germline CDR1 is MDHEN and CDR2 SYDVKM. The V and J ends lost 10 bases and 6 bases respectively, with 8 bases between them. The CDR3 spans 10 residues. As DNA, the CDR3 is TGTGCCACCGGGTCGGATACGCAGTATTTT. It yields the protein CATGSDTQYF. Full variable domain (outside the CDR3, taken from reference TRBV28 and TRBJ2-3): DVKVTQSSRYLVKRTGEKVFLECVQDMDHENMFWYRQDPGLGLRLIYFSYDVKMKEKGDIPEGYSVSREKKERFSLILESASTNQTSMYLCATGSDTQYFGPGTRLTVL.

In its sample, this clonotype was seen many times. The rearrangement uses TRBV12-3 or TRBV12-4 and TRBJ2-2, with 9 nucleotides matching TRBD1. The CDR3 is made up of 15 amino acids. V was pared by 8 bases and J by 1 base, with 5 bases of the junction left unmatched. CDR3 nucleotide sequence: TGTGCCAGCTTCCCGGACAGGGGGAACACCGGGGAGCTGTTTTTT. Translated: CASFPDRGNTGELFF.

This clonotype was observed at least ten times. The genes are TRBV28 and TRBJ2-5; TRBD2 matches at 10 bases. CDR3 length: 16 residues. Germline trimming cut 2 bases from V and 4 bases from J; bases unmatched to any gene: 7. Germline V gene data show CDR1 as MDHEN and CDR2 as SYDVKM. CDR3 loop: CASSLNSVAGGETQYF. The CDR3 DNA follows: TGTGCCAGCAGTTTAAACTCGGTAGCGGGAGGAGAGACCCAGTACTTC.

The chain uses TRBV27 and TRBJ2-1; D is unresolved. V was shortened by 5 bases and J by 4 bases, with 18 bases between the two germline ends. The CDR3 extends over 16 amino acids. Germline CDR1 MNHEY, CDR2 SMNVEV (reference sequence). DNA of the CDR3: TGTGCCAGCAGTCTGGAGAGCAGGAGAGCTTACAATGAGCAGTTCTTC. This gives the protein CASSLESRRAYNEQFF.

There are a few counts of this clonotype. The rearrangement joins TRBV11-2 to TRBJ2-7, with D perhaps TRBD1 (6 bases). From germline, CDR1 is SGHAT and CDR2 FQNNGV. Deletions cut 3 bases from V and 6 bases from J, with 18 bases between. The CDR3 is made up of 15 amino acids. Here the CDR3 reads CASSFPVGQGPEQYF. The CDR3 coding sequence is TGTGCCAGCAGCTTCCCTGTGGGCCAGGGGCCCGAGCAGTACTTC. The full variable domain, in which reference TRBV11-2 and TRBJ2-7 provide the parts outside the CDR3, is EAGVAQSPRYKIIEKRQSVAFWCNPISGHATLYWYQQILGQGPKLLIQFQNNGVVDDSQLPKDRFSAERLKGVDSTLKIQPAKLEDSAVYLCASSFPVGQGPEQYFGPGTRLTVT.

At least ten counts were recorded for this clonotype. The gene calls are TRBV7-2 and TRBJ2-7, with TRBD2 matching over 13 bases. This CDR3 is 15 amino acids long. The trim removed 5 bases at V and 6 bases at J, leaving 7 bases unmatched. The germline V gene encodes CDR1 SGHTA and CDR2 FQGNSA. CDR3 protein: CASSPAGLAGVEQYF. DNA of the CDR3: TGTGCCAGCAGCCCCGCCGGACTAGCGGGGGTCGAGCAGTACTTC.

In this sample, this clonotype turned up many times. The rearrangement links TRBV28 to TRBJ2-7; D is possibly TRBD1 or TRBD2 (5 bases each). The CDR3 covers 13 residues. Germline CDR1 and CDR2: MDHEN and SYDVKM. With 6 bases removed from V and 3 bases from J, the gap between germline ends came to 12 bases. CDR3 loop: CASSRWGFYEQYF. The CDR3, as DNA: TGTGCCAGCAGCCGGTGGGGGTTCTACGAGCAGTACTTC.

On this clonotype itself: This may be a read error: a much more frequent sequence differs by one nucleotide. This sequence joins TRBV13 and TRBJ2-3, with 11 bases identical to TRBD2. The CDR3 spans 17 residues. Trimming cost V 5 bases and J 8 bases; bases outside gene matches: 15. Germline V gene data show CDR1 as PRHDT and CDR2 as FYEKMQ (reference sequence). The CDR3 region is CASSKRLAGTAQGTQYF. The CDR3 nucleotides read TGTGCCAGCAGCAAAAGACTAGCGGGAACAGCCCAGGGTACGCAGTATTTT. The full variable domain, its missing parts supplied by reference TRBV13 and TRBJ2-3, is AAGVIQSPRHLIKEKRETATLKCYPIPRHDTVYWYQQGPGQDPQFLISFYEKMQSDKGSIPDRFSAQQFSDYHSELNMSSLELGDSALYFCASSKRLAGTAQGTQYFGPGTRLTVL.

This clonotype was seen many times. This chain uses TRBV7-2 with TRBJ2-7; TRBD2 matches at 11 bases. The V segment lost 5 bases and the J segment 7 bases; nucleotides outside the gene matches: 7. The V gene's germline CDR1 is SGHTA and CDR2 FQGNSA. The length of the CDR3 is 14 residues. The CDR3 loop is CASSPRGTSGEQYF. Written as DNA, the CDR3 is TGTGCCAGCAGCCCCCGGGGGACTAGCGGTGAGCAGTACTTC. The full variable domain, with the rest looked up from reference TRBV7-2 and TRBJ2-7, is GAGVSQSPSNKVTEKGKDVELRCDPISGHTALYWYRQSLGQGLEFLIYFQGNSAPDKSGLPSDRFSAERTGGSVSTLTIQRTQQEDSAVYLCASSPRGTSGEQYFGPGTRLTVT.

This clonotype was picked up many times. J is TRBJ2-3 and V is TRBV7-9, with TRBD2 matching 10 bases. The CDR3 runs to 19 residues. Germline CDR1 SEHNR, CDR2 FQNEAQ (reference sequence). After removal of 4 bases from V and 3 bases from J, the junction contained 16 bases not matched to a gene. This CDR3 reads CASSSPPSSGRSLTDTQYF. CDR3 DNA sequence: TGTGCCAGCAGCTCCCCGCCGAGTAGCGGGAGGAGTCTTACAGATACGCAGTATTTT.

This clonotype was seen only a few times. The rearrangement links TRBV20-1 to TRBJ2-1, with TRBD2 as a possible D gene (5 bases). V was clipped by 3 bases and J by 4 bases, with 16 bases between them. Germline-derived CDR1 and CDR2 are DFQATT and SNEGSKA (reference sequence). The length of the CDR3 is 15 residues. The DNA of the CDR3 is TGCAGTGCTAGCCCCCCCCTAGCTGTGTACAATGAGCAGTTCTTC. Translated: CSASPPLAVYNEQFF.

This clonotype has a count of ten or more. The chain employs TRBV12-5 and TRBJ2-3; 9 bases agree with TRBD2. V dropped 7 bases and J dropped 3; count of bases not matched to a gene: 14. Germline loops: CDR1 LGHNT, CDR2 FRNRAP. This CDR3 has 17 residues. The CDR3 DNA reads TGTGCTAGTGAAGAGCTACAAAAAGCGGGAGGTACAGATACGCAGTATTTT. As protein: CASEELQKAGGTDTQYF.

The V call is TRBV10-3, the J call TRBJ2-4; TRBD2 matches at 14 bases. The germline V gene has CDR1 ENHRY and CDR2 SYGVKD. The CDR3 consists of 17 residues. J lost 8 bases, V lost 4 bases, and 10 bases had no gene match. The DNA of the CDR3 is TGTGCCATCAGTGGACCCGGGACTAGCGGGAGAGGGTACATTCAGTACTTC. Amino acids: CAISGPGTSGRGYIQYF.

On this clonotype itself: This could be a read error, since a much larger clone is one nucleotide away. The gene calls are TRBV12-3 or TRBV12-4 and TRBJ1-2, with D possibly being TRBD1 (5 bases). This CDR3 has 14 residues. The CDR3 nucleotides are TGTGCCAGCAGTACCGGGACCACCAACTATGACTACACCTTC. Its protein is CASSTGTTNYDYTF.

This clonotype has ten or more counts. The chain joins TRBV30 to TRBJ2-3; D not resolved. The CDR3 length is 15 residues. Germline V gene lookup returns CDR1 GTSNPN and CDR2 SVGIG (reference sequence). The V end was cut by 0 bases, the J end by 2 bases, with 12 bases between. The CDR3 loop is CAWSVPHSLTDTQYF. The CDR3 nucleotides read TGTGCCTGGAGTGTACCCCACTCCCTCACAGATACGCAGTATTTT.

In this sample, this clonotype turned up many times. This sequence joins TRBV20-1 and TRBJ2-3; possible D gene TRBD2, 5 bases. Trimming removed 0 bases at V and 0 bases at J, with 10 bases between. Germline values: CDR1 DFQATT, CDR2 SNEGSKA (reference sequence). The CDR3 contains 15 residues. Written as DNA, the CDR3 is TGCAGTGCTAGAGAAGTGACTACTAGCACAGATACGCAGTATTTT. It encodes CSAREVTTSTDTQYF.

The chain recombines TRBV19 with TRBJ2-1, with D possibly being TRBD2 (6 bases). Trimming shortened V by 6 bases and J by 6 bases, and 21 bases separated the two germline ends. The CDR3 has 16 amino acids. In germline, CDR1 is LNHDA, CDR2 SQIVND (reference sequence). Written as DNA, the CDR3 is TGTGCCAGTAGCTGGGGACTCCCTTTAACGGGCAATGAGCAGTTCTTC. Protein sequence: CASSWGLPLTGNEQFF. The whole variable domain, remainder taken from reference TRBV19 and TRBJ2-1, is DGGITQSPKYLFRKEGQNVTLSCEQNLNHDAMYWYRQDPGQGLRLIYYSQIVNDFQKGDIAEGYSVSREKKESFPLTVTSAQKNPTAFYLCASSWGLPLTGNEQFFGPGTRLTVL.

This clonotype turned up a few times. This rearrangement joins TRBV9 to TRBJ2-1; D not certain. The CDR3 contains 15 residues. The germline V and J ends were trimmed by 0 bases and 5 bases, with 12 bases remaining between them. Germline loops: CDR1 SGDLS, CDR2 YYNGEE. DNA of the CDR3: TGTGCCAGCAGCGTAGGGGCGATGAGGAACAATGAGCAGTTCTTC. It codes for CASSVGAMRNNEQFF.

This clonotype has a handful of counts. The chain uses TRBV30 and TRBJ2-1; TRBD2 matches 11 bases. V was pared by 1 base and J by 0 bases, with 14 bases of the junction left unmatched. Germline assignment: CDR1 GTSNPN and CDR2 SVGIG (reference sequence). This CDR3 has 20 amino acids. In DNA form, the CDR3 reads TGTGCCTGGAGTGGCGGGCTAGCGGGAGGTTATATGGGCTCCTACAATGAGCAGTTCTTC. Amino acid sequence: CAWSGGLAGGYMGSYNEQFF.

V and J are TRBV10-3 and TRBJ1-1; 7 bases are a match to TRBD1. CDR3 length: 14 residues. V lost 5 bases to trimming and J lost 5 bases; unmatched junction nucleotides: 8. Germline CDR1 reads ENHRY; CDR2 reads SYGVKD. The chain's CDR3 is CAISNDREPTEAFF. CDR3 DNA sequence: TGTGCCATCAGTAATGACAGGGAGCCAACTGAAGCTTTCTTT.

This chain connects TRBV10-1 to TRBJ2-1, with 8 nucleotides matching TRBD1. V gave up 2 bases and J gave up 7 bases; unmatched junction bases: 10. Germline V gene sequence: CDR1 WNHNN, CDR2 SYGVQD (reference sequence). The CDR3 covers 16 residues. CDR3 coding DNA: TGCGCCAGCAGTGAGATCGGCAGGGGGCTTTGGAATGAGCAGTTCTTC. Protein product: CASSEIGRGLWNEQFF.

This clonotype was observed many times. This chain connects TRBV11-3 to TRBJ1-1; D not resolved. Germline values: CDR1 SGHNT, CDR2 YENEEA. Trimming took 5 bases from V and 5 from J, leaving 12 bases between them. The CDR3 has 13 amino acids. CDR3 in DNA: TGTGCCAGCAGCCCCAGTGGGCGGACTGAAGCTTTCTTT. Residues: CASSPSGRTEAFF.

This clonotype was observed many times. The chain links TRBV2 to TRBJ1-2, with 7 nucleotides matching TRBD1. Germline lookup yields CDR1 SNHLY and CDR2 FYNNEI. This CDR3 comprises 16 residues. V gave up 6 bases and J gave up 4 bases; unmatched junction bases: 14. For the CDR3, the DNA is TGTGCCAGCAGACAAGACCCGGGACAGCGTACCTATGGCTACACCTTC. Translating gives CASRQDPGQRTYGYTF.